This T cell receptor (beta chain) comes out of a study of response to subunit inactivated influenza vaccine. A word on this clonotype: Its antigen is still unknown.

Study observations and caveats: The authors offered the suggestion that each seasonal influenza vaccination recruits few new T cells.

V lost 6 bases to trimming and J lost 3 bases; unmatched junction nucleotides: 19. The CDR3 contains 20 residues. Germline V gene sequence: CDR1 ENHRY, CDR2 SYGVKD. TCRdb analysed the RT-PCR reads with MiXCR anew, one entry per CDR3 protein. The sample shows more than 700,000 distinct CDR3 sequences, 21% of them seen only once. This receptor was identified in a man aged 50 to 60 who received an inactivated influenza vaccine. The chain has TRBV10-3 and TRBJ2-2, with TRBD2 matching over 10 bases. The sequencing here drew on PBMCs from blood, taken approximately 5 days after vaccination. The CDR3 DNA reads as TGTGCCATCAGAGACCCCGGGACTAGCGCGCGAGCAGCGGACACCGGGGAGCTGTTTTTT. This gives the protein CAIRDPGTSARAADTGELFF.